This T cell receptor beta chain was observed in a study of T-cell memory formation after mild COVID-19. Across the whole study: TCR clusters largely stayed donor specific. Study results and caveats: Some responding clones appeared in pre-infection memory, suggesting cross-reactive memory joined.

One entry per CDR3 protein results from TCRdb running MiXCR on the 5' RACE reads. This sample yields 110,000 or so distinct CDR3 sequences, of which about 20% are seen a single time; roughly 40% belongs to the top ten. CDR1 is MRHNA and CDR2 is SNTAGT in the germline V gene. V trimming: 4 bases; J trimming: 6 bases; junction bases outside the gene matches: 3. The length of the CDR3 is 14 residues. This clonotype was picked up a small number of times. Its antigen remains unknown. This sequence originates from a man aged 18 to 29 who had mild COVID-19 (a few samples of this study predate the infection). Cell type and time point are not known. The V call is TRBV6-4, the J call TRBJ1-5, with 10 bases identical to TRBD1. Source material: PBMCs or a T cell subset sorted from them (not recorded which). This CDR3 is CASSAGQGIQPQHF. In DNA, the CDR3 is TGTGCCAGCAGTGCGGGACAGGGGATTCAGCCCCAGCATTTT.